The 27 T cell receptor beta chains in this list originate from one sample, sequenced in a study of shared clonotypes between healthy human individuals. Sequencing used immunoSEQ multiplex PCR; TCRdb keeps in-frame clones, though not all of them. The table records about 480,000 clones, 70% to 80% of them present only once. What was sequenced was PBMCs. Receptor source: a woman aged 40 to 55 in good health. Some clones in this sample may be carry-over from other donors' samples.

The V call is TRBV9, the J call TRBJ2-2, with a possible D match to TRBD1 (5 bases). Germline CDR1 reads SGDLS; CDR2 reads YYNGEE. V lost 0 bases to trimming and J lost 5 bases, with 8 bases between them. The CDR3 contains 14 residues. The CDR3 nucleotides are TGTGCCAGCAGCGTAGTTCAGGGAACCGGGGAGCTGTTTTTT. Amino acids: CASSVVQGTGELFF.

This chain connects TRBV5-4 to TRBJ2-7, with D tentatively TRBD1 or TRBD2 (6 bases each). This CDR3 has 15 residues. Trimming shortened V by 4 bases and J by 4 bases, and 18 bases separated the two germline ends. CDR1 SGHNT and CDR2 YYREEE come from the germline V gene (reference sequence). The CDR3 sequence: CASSPRGLEGYEQYF. The CDR3 coding sequence is TGTGCCAGCAGCCCCAGGGGACTGGAGGGTTACGAGCAGTACTTC.

The chain recombines TRBV25-1 with TRBJ2-3; D is uncertain. This CDR3 contains 13 residues. V was pared by 5 bases and J by 4 bases, with 10 bases between. Germline CDR1 and CDR2: MGHDK and SYGVNS. CDR3 nucleotides: TGTGCCAGCAGTTATTCCACTCCAGATACGCAGTATTTT. Amino acids: CASSYSTPDTQYF.

The rearrangement joins TRBV10-3 to TRBJ1-5; TRBD1 matches at 11 bases. V lost 3 bases and J lost 6; bases outside the gene matches: 4. Germline-derived CDR1 and CDR2 are ENHRY and SYGVKD. The CDR3 length is 15 residues. The CDR3 DNA reads as TGTGCCATCAGTGATGGGACAGGGGGTCGTCAGCCCCAGCATTTT. Translating it yields CAISDGTGGRQPQHF.

This chain uses TRBV27 with TRBJ2-3; no clear D gene. CDR1 MNHEY and CDR2 SMNVEV come from the germline V gene (reference sequence). There are 13 residues in the CDR3. V gave up 2 bases and J gave up 4 bases, with 7 bases separating them. CDR3 sequence (DNA): TGTGCCAGCAGTTTAGGTAGTTCAGATACGCAGTATTTT. This sequence encodes CASSLGSSDTQYF.

The V call is TRBV6-5, the J call TRBJ2-5; D not certain. V was shortened by 1 base and J by 5 bases, with 11 bases between the two germline ends. The CDR3 spans 14 residues. Germline-derived CDR1 and CDR2 are MNHEY and SVGAGI. CDR3: CASSYLGYGETQYF. CDR3 DNA: TGTGCCAGCAGTTACTTGGGGTATGGCGAGACCCAGTACTTC.

The chain joins TRBV7-8 to TRBJ2-7; TRBD1 is a possible D gene (6 bases). Germline loops: CDR1 SGHVS, CDR2 FQNEAQ. This CDR3 spans 16 amino acids. Trimming removed 1 base at V and 4 bases at J, with 17 bases between. The CDR3 sequence is CASSLGLGTMMYEQYF. For the CDR3, the DNA is TGTGCCAGCAGCTTAGGATTGGGGACAATGATGTACGAGCAGTACTTC.

The chain uses TRBV18 and TRBJ2-5; 10 bases are shared with TRBD2. Trimming at V came to 2 bases and at J to 6 bases, leaving 9 bases not matched to a gene. Germline loops: CDR1 KGHSH, CDR2 LQKENI. The CDR3 contains 16 residues. The CDR3 loop is CASSPENLAGEKTQYF. For the CDR3, the DNA is TGTGCCAGCTCACCAGAGAACCTAGCGGGAGAAAAGACCCAGTACTTC.

The V call is TRBV19, the J call TRBJ1-1, with D unresolved. Looked up from germline, CDR1 is LNHDA and CDR2 is SQIVND (reference sequence). The V and J ends lost 6 bases and 1 base respectively, with 3 bases between them. The length of the CDR3 is 11 residues. In DNA form, the CDR3 reads TGTGCCAGTAGCGAGAACACTGAAGCTTTCTTT. This sequence encodes CASSENTEAFF.

This clone was counted a few times. This sample includes further DNA sequences coding for the same CDR3. The chain links TRBV7-9 to TRBJ2-2, with unresolved D. Per germline, CDR1 SEHNR and CDR2 FQNEAQ (reference sequence). This CDR3 has 12 amino acids. V was cut by 2 bases and J by 2 bases, with 0 bases left in between. CDR3 nucleotide sequence: TGTGCCAGCAGCTTAAACACCGGGGAGCTGTTTTTT. This translates into CASSLNTGELFF.

As regards this clone: The sample holds other DNA sequences that translate to the same CDR3. This chain links TRBV5-1 with TRBJ1-1; D unclear. V was trimmed by 1 base and J by 2 bases, leaving 6 bases between them. CDR3 length equals 13 residues. Germline CDR1 is SGHRS and CDR2 is YFSETQ. CDR3 sequence: CASSLFGNTEAFF. The CDR3 nucleotides are TGCGCCAGCAGCTTGTTCGGAAACACTGAAGCTTTCTTT.

CDR3 coding DNA: TGTGCCAGCAGTGAAAGGAGTGGTACGCAGTATTTT. This encodes CASSERSGTQYF. This sequence joins TRBV2 and TRBJ2-3, with D unclear. The ends were cut back, 2 bases at V and 8 bases at J, with 8 bases in the middle. CDR3 length equals 12 residues. The germline CDR1 and CDR2 sequences are SNHLY and FYNNEI.

A few counts support this clone. The rearrangement uses TRBV7-2 and TRBJ1-1, with D possibly TRBD1 on 5 matching bases. CDR3 size: 14 residues. Germline CDR1 is SGHTA and CDR2 is FQGNSA. The V and J ends lost 5 bases and 1 base respectively, with 11 bases between them. CDR3 bases: TGTGCCAGCAGCGTGGGACCGGGGAACACTGAAGCTTTCTTT. Translation gives CASSVGPGNTEAFF.

The sample holds one count of this clone. This chain uses TRBV30 with TRBJ2-7; no reliable D call. The CDR3 runs 13 residues. V gave up 1 base and J gave up 5 bases, with 12 bases separating them. In germline, CDR1 is GTSNPN, CDR2 SVGIG (reference sequence). The CDR3, as DNA: TGTGCCTGGAGTGGTCAGGTAGAGGACGAGCAGTACTTC. Translated: CAWSGQVEDEQYF.

This chain uses TRBV13 with TRBJ2-2; D call uncertain. Trimming cost V 5 bases and J 7 bases, with 11 bases left between them. Germline CDR1 PRHDT, CDR2 FYEKMQ (reference sequence). The CDR3 has 13 residues. CDR3 in DNA: TGTGCCAGCAGCCCTACGGTAGGCGGGGAGCTGTTTTTT. This gives the protein CASSPTVGGELFF.

The chain couples TRBV9 to TRBJ2-3; D not resolved. This CDR3 contains 11 residues. V was trimmed by 10 bases and J by 3 bases, leaving 9 bases between them. The germline V gene encodes CDR1 SGDLS and CDR2 YYNGEE. The CDR3 spells CAQPETDTQYF. The CDR3 bases are TGTGCCCAGCCGGAGACAGATACGCAGTATTTT.

This clone occurred once. The rearrangement uses TRBV28 and TRBJ2-5, with 7 positions matching TRBD2. The CDR3 is 14 residues long. Unmatched junction bases numbered 8, after V lost 5 bases and J lost 5 bases. Germline values: CDR1 MDHEN, CDR2 SYDVKM. Written as DNA, the CDR3 is TGTGCCAGCAGTGGGGCTGGGGGAGGGGAGACCCAGTACTTC. Protein product: CASSGAGGGETQYF. The whole variable domain, filled in from reference TRBV28 and TRBJ2-5, reads DVKVTQSSRYLVKRTGEKVFLECVQDMDHENMFWYRQDPGLGLRLIYFSYDVKMKEKGDIPEGYSVSREKKERFSLILESASTNQTSMYLCASSGAGGGETQYFGPGTRLLVL.

The chain recombines TRBV19 with TRBJ2-6; D remains ambiguous. The V end was cut by 5 bases, the J end by 0 bases, with 5 bases between. CDR1 is LNHDA, CDR2 SQIVND, per germline (reference sequence). The CDR3 is 14 residues long. The CDR3 DNA sequence: TGTGCCAGTAGTTGGGACTCTGGGGCCAACGTCCTGACTTTC. It encodes CASSWDSGANVLTF.

This clone was counted only a few times. V gene TRBV14 combines with J gene TRBJ1-2, with no clear D. CDR1 and CDR2 (germline): SGHDN, FVKESK. The V and J ends lost 4 bases and 5 bases respectively, with 11 bases between them. There are 13 residues in the CDR3. The DNA of the CDR3 is TGTGCCAGCAGCCCATACGGCCCATATGGCTACACCTTC. Its translation: CASSPYGPYGYTF.

This clone was counted between two and nine times. The rearrangement uses TRBV4-2 and TRBJ2-1, with 8 nucleotides matching TRBD2. This CDR3 has 17 amino acids. Per the germline V gene, CDR1 is LGHNA and CDR2 is YNFKEQ. Germline trimming cut 1 base from V and 3 bases from J; bases unmatched to any gene: 8. CDR3 sequence: CASSQATGTSFYNEQFF. The CDR3 DNA sequence: TGTGCCAGCAGCCAAGCCACCGGGACTAGTTTCTACAATGAGCAGTTCTTC.

The rearrangement uses TRBV28 and TRBJ2-1, with 8 bases that match TRBD2. Germline lookup yields CDR1 MDHEN and CDR2 SYDVKM. Trimming took 5 bases from V and 3 from J; bases not matched to a gene: 6. The CDR3 consists of 15 residues. CDR3 in DNA: TGTGCCAGCAGTGTGTCCCTAGCGGGCTACAATGAGCAGTTCTTC. This translates into CASSVSLAGYNEQFF. The whole variable domain, filled in from reference TRBV28 and TRBJ2-1, reads DVKVTQSSRYLVKRTGEKVFLECVQDMDHENMFWYRQDPGLGLRLIYFSYDVKMKEKGDIPEGYSVSREKKERFSLILESASTNQTSMYLCASSVSLAGYNEQFFGPGTRLTVL.

The chain has TRBV9 and TRBJ2-5; 7 positions agree with TRBD1. Germline V gene lookup returns CDR1 SGDLS and CDR2 YYNGEE. The CDR3 totals 14 residues. The trim removed 0 bases at V and 5 bases at J, leaving 4 bases unmatched. In nucleotides, the CDR3 is TGTGCCAGCAGCGTAGGCGAGGGGGCGGAGACCCAGTACTTC. It codes for CASSVGEGAETQYF.

The genes are TRBV29-1 and TRBJ2-5, with D possibly called TRBD1 or TRBD2 (5 bases each). The V end was cut by 7 bases, the J end by 7 bases, with 19 bases between. Germline-derived CDR1 and CDR2 are SQVTM and ANQGSEA. This CDR3 is built from 13 residues. CDR3 amino acids: CSAPRGATGTQYF. CDR3 nucleotide sequence: TGCAGCGCCCCCAGAGGGGCGACGGGGACCCAGTACTTC.

The chain combines TRBV19 with TRBJ2-2, with D perhaps matching TRBD2 (6 bases). The CDR3 sequence is 15 residues long. Trimming removed 9 bases at V and 0 bases at J, with 14 bases between. CDR1 LNHDA and CDR2 SQIVND come from the germline V gene (reference sequence). The CDR3 here is CASRGLNANTGELFF. The CDR3 DNA follows: TGTGCCAGCCGAGGACTAAACGCGAACACCGGGGAGCTGTTTTTT.

Remarks on this clone: The junction and the germline gene differ at one end; a read error may be behind it. The chain is built from TRBV28 and TRBJ2-3; TRBD2 agrees at 12 bases. The CDR3 sequence is 16 residues long. CDR1 is MDHEN, CDR2 SYDVKM, per germline. CDR3 sequence: CASRKTSGGRTVTQYF. In DNA form, the CDR3 reads TGTGCCAGCAGAAAGACTAGCGGGGGACGCACAGTTACGCAGTATTTT.

The V call is TRBV27, the J call TRBJ1-2; no clear D gene. Germline lookup yields CDR1 MNHEY and CDR2 SMNVEV (reference sequence). CDR3 length equals 13 residues. V dropped 6 bases and J dropped 2 bases, with 10 bases sitting between them. The CDR3 DNA follows: TGTGCCAGCAGCTCACAGAGGAACTATGGCTACACCTTC. It is translated as CASSSQRNYGYTF.

V is TRBV5-1 and J is TRBJ2-1; TRBD2 matches at 14 bases. V shed 4 bases, J shed 7 bases, and the junction held 4 bases outside the gene matches. Germline V lookup: CDR1 SGHRS, CDR2 YFSETQ. This CDR3 comprises 15 residues. In nucleotides, the CDR3 is TGCGCCAGCAGCATAGGGACTAGCGGGAGTAATGAGCAGTTCTTC. Its protein product is CASSIGTSGSNEQFF.